This T cell receptor beta chain originates from a study of OX40 agonist ivuxolimab in advanced cancers. Looking at the study overall: Prior checkpoint blockade (anti-PD-1, anti-PD-L1 or anti-CTLA-4) was permitted; around 40% had it.

Overall study results and limits: Within 6 weeks, CD4+ and CD8+ blood T cells expanded clonally at 0.1 to 3.0 mg/kg. In general, CD8+ T cells held more expanded clones than CD4+ did, on average.

Points on this clone: Its target is unknown.

Sequencing was performed with immunoSEQ multiplex PCR; in TCRdb, only in-frame clones are kept and a portion is missing. There are about 46,000 clones in the sample; under 90% occur only once, and 1.5% to 2% lies in the top ten. Trimming left V 1 base short and J 6 bases short, with 13 bases between. Germline V gene data show CDR1 as SGHTS and CDR2 as YDEGEE. The CDR3 totals 14 residues. This receptor was obtained from an adult with an advanced solid tumor such as melanoma, head and neck, liver or kidney cancer. The genes are TRBV5-8 and TRBJ1-1, with TRBD1 as a possible D gene (6 bases). The sequencing here drew on CD4+ or CD8+ T cells sorted from blood, taken in a trial of the OX40 agonist ivuxolimab. The CDR3 is CASSLIGGGAEAFF. CDR3 nucleotide sequence: TGTGCCAGCAGCTTGATCGGAGGGGGGGCTGAAGCTTTCTTT.